A selection of T cell receptor beta chains follows, all from one sample in a study of T cell responses to AZD1222 COVID-19 vaccine. Here immunoSEQ multiplex PCR was the method, and the copy in TCRdb shows in-frame clones only, minus some. The sample contains about 180,000 clones, roughly 90% of which appear only once. The specimen was peripheral blood, collected on day 0 of AZD1222 vaccination. The receptor set was obtained from an adult in good health. Each CDR3 is given without its conserved first and last residue. Size is stated for part of the rows, as once, few or many counts, or as a class when the clone is expanded.

clone_size v_call cdr3_aa
- TRBV5-1 ASSLLAEPYEQY
- TRBV6-5 ASRGGRTGYT
- TRBV7-9 ASSPGTGGVYGYT
once TRBV29-1 SVDGDKGVGGYT
- TRBV24-1 ATSDQVQGLYEQY
- TRBV27 ASRLAGVGGRAGELF
- TRBV18 ASSPDLGVNYGYT
- TRBV19 ASSIAGAESEQF
- TRBV6-5 ASRLGLAGDEQF
- TRBV5-4 ASSLQGAYGYT
- TRBV6-1 ASSEFSPIYNSPLH
- TRBV5-8 ASSSGDTQY
- TRBV6-6 ASREGNQPQH
- TRBV5-4 ASSRDRANEQF
- TRBV2 ASSIQGAGGYT
- TRBV29-1 SASTGRGYT
- TRBV30 AWSGSEAF
- TRBV2 ASTTGASPLH
- TRBV2 ASSERSALNQPQH
- TRBV5-1 ASSLDKGSST
- TRBV18 ASSRLVSNTGELF
- TRBV27 ASSFQALSYNEQF
- TRBV5-1 ASTGTGANYGYT
once TRBV18 ASSDPNTGELF
- TRBV27 ASRPLGVFGEAF
- TRBV5-1 ASSLVGTSGNRAVAGELF
- TRBV4-1 ASSLASGTDEQY
- TRBV4-2 ASSQEPGNFNSPLH
- TRBV18 ASSPGTGPYGYT
- TRBV19 ASSIGLAGGETQY
- TRBV6-5 ASSRLAGVDEQY
- TRBV7-6 ASSQDRASSYEQY
- TRBV19 ASSIVPADGYT
- TRBV2 ASSEWTGNYGYT
- TRBV29-1 SAQRPSGETQY